The table lists the clone carrying this TCR beta chain with a few counts. CDR3 length: 13 amino acids. The ends were cut back, 5 bases at V and 10 bases at J, with 18 bases in the middle. CDR1 SGHTA and CDR2 FQGNSA come from the germline V gene. Original methodology: Amplification with reference gene primers provided the estimates of nucleated cell counts. This table comes from immunoSEQ multiplex PCR, and its TCRdb copy is limited to in-frame clones, with some not included. The V and J calls and the clone size are those of that table, but D and trimming were determined from the DNA. The table lists 250,000 to 350,000 clones, roughly 80% of them singletons. These data are taken from a study of blood T cell repertoires in COVID-19. Study information: COVID-19 samples collected from the United States, Italy and Spain covered acute and convalescent phases. Nucleic acid was either cDNA or gDNA, and it came from T cells, B-cell-depleted T cells, or PBMCs.

The Seattle patients, enrolled during active infection, were followed longitudinally. The J gene is TRBJ2-7, the V gene TRBV7-2; D is perhaps TRBD1 (6 bases). This clonotype was sampled from a human donor with COVID-19, enrolled during active disease. The donor label of this sample is uncertain. Sequencing was carried out using peripheral blood. DNA for the CDR3: TGTGCCAGCAGCCAAAGACAGGACGGCGAACAGTACTTC. This sequence encodes CASSQRQDGEQYF.